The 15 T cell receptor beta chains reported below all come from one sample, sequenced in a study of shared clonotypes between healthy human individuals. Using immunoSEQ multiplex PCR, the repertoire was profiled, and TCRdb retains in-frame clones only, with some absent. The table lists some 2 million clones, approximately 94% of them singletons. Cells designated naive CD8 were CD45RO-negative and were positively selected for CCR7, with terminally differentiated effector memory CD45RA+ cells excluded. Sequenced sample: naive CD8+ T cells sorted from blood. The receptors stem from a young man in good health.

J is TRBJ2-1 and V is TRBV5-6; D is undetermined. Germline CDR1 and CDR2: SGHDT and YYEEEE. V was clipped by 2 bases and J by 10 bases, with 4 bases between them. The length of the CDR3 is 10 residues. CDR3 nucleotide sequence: TGTGCCAGCAGCTTTGGGGAGCAGTTCTTC. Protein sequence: CASSFGEQFF.

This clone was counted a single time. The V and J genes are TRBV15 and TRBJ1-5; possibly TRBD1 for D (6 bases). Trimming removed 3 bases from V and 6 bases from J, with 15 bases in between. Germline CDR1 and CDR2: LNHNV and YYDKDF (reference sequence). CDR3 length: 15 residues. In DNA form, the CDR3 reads TGTGCCACCAGCAGTACAGGGTCTGAGGGTCAGCCCCAGCATTTT. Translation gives CATSSTGSEGQPQHF.

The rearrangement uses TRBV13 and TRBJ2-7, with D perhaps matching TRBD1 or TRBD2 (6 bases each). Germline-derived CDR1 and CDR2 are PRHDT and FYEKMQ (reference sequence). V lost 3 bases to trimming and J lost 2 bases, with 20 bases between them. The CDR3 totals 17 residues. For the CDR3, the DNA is TGTGCCAGCAGCTTTTGGGGGGCCGGGACACTGACCTACGAGCAGTACTTC. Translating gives CASSFWGAGTLTYEQYF.

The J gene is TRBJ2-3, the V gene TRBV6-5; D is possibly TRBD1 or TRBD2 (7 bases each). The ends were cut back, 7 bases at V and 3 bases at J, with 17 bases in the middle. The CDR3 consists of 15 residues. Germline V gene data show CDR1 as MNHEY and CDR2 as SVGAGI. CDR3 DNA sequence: TGTGCCAGCACCGGTCAGGGGGGGACGACAGATACGCAGTATTTT. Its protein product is CASTGQGGTTDTQYF.

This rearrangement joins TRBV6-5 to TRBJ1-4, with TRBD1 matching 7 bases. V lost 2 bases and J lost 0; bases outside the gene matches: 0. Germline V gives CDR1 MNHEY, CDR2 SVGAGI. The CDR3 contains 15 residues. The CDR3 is CASSYGQATNEKLFF. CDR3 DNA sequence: TGTGCCAGCAGTTACGGACAGGCAACTAATGAAAAACTGTTTTTT.

Written as DNA, the CDR3 is TGTGCCAGTAGTAATCTTGCGTCGGGGACTGAAGCTTTCTTT. Translated: CASSNLASGTEAFF. The rearrangement uses TRBV19 and TRBJ1-1, with no clear D. Between the trimmed V and J ends, which lost 4 bases and 5 bases, there was a span of 14 bases. This CDR3 region has 14 residues. The V gene's germline CDR1 is LNHDA and CDR2 SQIVND (reference sequence).

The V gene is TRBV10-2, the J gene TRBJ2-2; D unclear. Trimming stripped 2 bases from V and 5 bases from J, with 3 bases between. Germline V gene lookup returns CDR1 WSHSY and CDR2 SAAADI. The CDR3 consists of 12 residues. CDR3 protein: CASSEGTGELFF. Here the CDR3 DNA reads TGCGCCAGCAGTGAGGGAACCGGGGAGCTGTTTTTT.

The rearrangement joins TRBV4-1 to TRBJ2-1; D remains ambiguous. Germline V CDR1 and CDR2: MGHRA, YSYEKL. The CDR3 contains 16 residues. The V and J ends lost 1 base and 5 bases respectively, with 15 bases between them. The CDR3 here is CASSQGPTSLNNEQFF. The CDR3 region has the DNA TGCGCCAGCAGCCAAGGTCCCACTTCGCTCAACAATGAGCAGTTCTTC.

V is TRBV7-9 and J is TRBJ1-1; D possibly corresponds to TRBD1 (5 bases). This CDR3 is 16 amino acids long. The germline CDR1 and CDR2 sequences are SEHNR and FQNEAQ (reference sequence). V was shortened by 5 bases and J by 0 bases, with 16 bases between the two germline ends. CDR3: CASSPPYPGLNTEAFF. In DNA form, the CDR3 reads TGTGCCAGCAGCCCTCCTTATCCAGGGTTGAACACTGAAGCTTTCTTT.

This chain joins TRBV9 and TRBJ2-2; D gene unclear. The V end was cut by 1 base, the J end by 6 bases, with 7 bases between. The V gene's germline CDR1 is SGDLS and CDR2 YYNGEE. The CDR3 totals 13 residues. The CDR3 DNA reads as TGTGCCAGCAGCGTATTTGTTTCCGGGGAGCTGTTTTTT. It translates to CASSVFVSGELFF. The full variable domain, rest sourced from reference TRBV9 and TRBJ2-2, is DSGVTQTPKHLITATGQRVTLRCSPRSGDLSVYWYQQSLDQGLQFLIQYYNGEERAKGNILERFSAQQFPDLHSELNLSSLELGDSALYFCASSVFVSGELFFGEGSRLTVL.

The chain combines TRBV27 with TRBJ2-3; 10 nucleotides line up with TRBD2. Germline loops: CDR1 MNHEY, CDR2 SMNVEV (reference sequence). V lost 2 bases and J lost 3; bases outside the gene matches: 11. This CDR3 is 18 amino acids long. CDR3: CASSLIGGTAGGTDTQYF. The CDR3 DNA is TGTGCCAGCAGTTTAATCGGGGGGACAGCGGGAGGGACAGATACGCAGTATTTT.

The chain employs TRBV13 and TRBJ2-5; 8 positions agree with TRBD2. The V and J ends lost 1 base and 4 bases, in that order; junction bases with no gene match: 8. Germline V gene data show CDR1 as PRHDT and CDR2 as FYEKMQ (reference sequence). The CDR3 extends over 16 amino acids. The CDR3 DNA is TGTGCCAGCAGCTTAGTTAGCGGGATGGTCTCAGAGACCCAGTACTTC. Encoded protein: CASSLVSGMVSETQYF.

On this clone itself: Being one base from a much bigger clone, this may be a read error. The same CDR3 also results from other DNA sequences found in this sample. The CDR3 nucleotides read TGTGCTGGGGATCCAGGGTGGGGTCAACTGTTTTTT. This sequence encodes CAGDPGWGQLFF. The rearrangement uses TRBV30 and TRBJ1-4; tentative D call: TRBD1 (5 bases). The CDR3 extends over 12 amino acids. Germline-derived CDR1 and CDR2 are GTSNPN and SVGIG (reference sequence).

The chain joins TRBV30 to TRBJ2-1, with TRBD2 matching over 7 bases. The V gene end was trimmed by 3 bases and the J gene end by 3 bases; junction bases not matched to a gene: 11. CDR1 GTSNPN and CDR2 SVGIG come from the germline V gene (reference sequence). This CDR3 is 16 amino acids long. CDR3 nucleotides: TGTGCCTGGAGCCCGCTTGGGCTAGCGGACTACAATGAGCAGTTCTTC. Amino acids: CAWSPLGLADYNEQFF.

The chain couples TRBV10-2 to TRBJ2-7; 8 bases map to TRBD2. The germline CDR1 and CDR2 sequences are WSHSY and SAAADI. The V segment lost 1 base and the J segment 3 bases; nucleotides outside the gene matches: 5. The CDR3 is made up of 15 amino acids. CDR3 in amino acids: CASSELLADFYEQYF. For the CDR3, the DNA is TGCGCCAGCAGTGAGTTACTAGCGGATTTCTACGAGCAGTACTTC.